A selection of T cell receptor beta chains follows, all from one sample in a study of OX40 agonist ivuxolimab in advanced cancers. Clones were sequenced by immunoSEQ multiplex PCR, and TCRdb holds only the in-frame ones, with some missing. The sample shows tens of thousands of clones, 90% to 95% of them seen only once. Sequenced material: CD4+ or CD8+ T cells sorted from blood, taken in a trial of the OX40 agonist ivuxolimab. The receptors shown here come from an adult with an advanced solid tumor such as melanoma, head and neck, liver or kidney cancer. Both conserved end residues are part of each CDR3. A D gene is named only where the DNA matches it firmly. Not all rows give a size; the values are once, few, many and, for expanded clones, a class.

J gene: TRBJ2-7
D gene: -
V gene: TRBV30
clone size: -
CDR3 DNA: TGTGCCTGGAGTGTACTAGAGGGAGCGTCCGAGCAGTACTTC
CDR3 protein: CAWSVLEGASEQYF

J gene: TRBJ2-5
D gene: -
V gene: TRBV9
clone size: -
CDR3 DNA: TGTGCCAGCAGCATCCAACAGGGTCCCCAAGAGACCCAGTACTTC
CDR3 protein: CASSIQQGPQETQYF

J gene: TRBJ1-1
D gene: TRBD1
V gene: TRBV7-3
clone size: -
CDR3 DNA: TGTGCCAGCAGCTTAGCCGCCCCCTCAGGGGGCGCAGCTTTCTTT
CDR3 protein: CASSLAAPSGGAAFF

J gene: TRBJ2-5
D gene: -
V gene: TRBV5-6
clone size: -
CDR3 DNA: TGTGCCAGCAGCTTGGGACAGCTCCAAGAGACCCAGTACTTC
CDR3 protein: CASSLGQLQETQYF

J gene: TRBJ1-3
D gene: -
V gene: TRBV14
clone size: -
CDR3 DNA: TGTGCCAGCAGCACCCGGGGGAACACCATATATTTT
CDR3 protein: CASSTRGNTIYF

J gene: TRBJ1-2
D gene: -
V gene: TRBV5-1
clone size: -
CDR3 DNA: TGCGCCAGCAGCCAGAGGGGGGGATATGGCTACACCTTC
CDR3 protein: CASSQRGGYGYTF

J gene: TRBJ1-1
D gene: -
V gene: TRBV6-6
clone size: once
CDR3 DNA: TGTGCCAGCAGTCCTCCGGGAAACACTGAAGCTTTCTTT
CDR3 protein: CASSPPGNTEAFF

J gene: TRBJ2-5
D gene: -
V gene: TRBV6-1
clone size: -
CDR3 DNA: TGTGCCAGCAGTGAAGGGGGCCGGGCCCAGTACTTC
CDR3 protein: CASSEGGRAQYF

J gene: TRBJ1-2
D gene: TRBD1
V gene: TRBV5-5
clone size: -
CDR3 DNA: TGTGCCAGCAGCTTGGGGGACAGGGGGCTTGAAGGCTACACCTTC
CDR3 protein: CASSLGDRGLEGYTF

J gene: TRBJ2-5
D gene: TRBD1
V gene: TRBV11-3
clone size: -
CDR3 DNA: TGTGCCAGCAGCAAGGATCCGGGACAGGGGGCTGAGACCCAGTACTTC
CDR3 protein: CASSKDPGQGAETQYF

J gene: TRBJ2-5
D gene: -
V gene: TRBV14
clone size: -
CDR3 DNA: TGTGCCAGCAGCCAAGATCAAGAGACCCAGTACTTC
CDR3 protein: CASSQDQETQYF

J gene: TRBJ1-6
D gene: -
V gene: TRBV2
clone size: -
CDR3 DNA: TGTGCCAGCAGTGAAGACAGGGAGTCACCCCTCCACTTT
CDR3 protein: CASSEDRESPLHF

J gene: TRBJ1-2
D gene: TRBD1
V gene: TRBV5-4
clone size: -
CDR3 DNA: TGTGCCAGCAGCTTTCCGGGACAGAACTATGGCTACACCTTC
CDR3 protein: CASSFPGQNYGYTF

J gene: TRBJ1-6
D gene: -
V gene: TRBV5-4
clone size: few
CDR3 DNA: TGTGCCAGCAGCTTGGGAGGGGGTAACAATTCACCCCTCCACTTT
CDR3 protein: CASSLGGGNNSPLHF

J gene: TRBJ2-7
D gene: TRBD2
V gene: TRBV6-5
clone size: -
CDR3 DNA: TGTGCCAGCAGTTCCCTACCGGGACTAGCGGGAGAGCAGTACTTC
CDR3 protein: CASSSLPGLAGEQYF

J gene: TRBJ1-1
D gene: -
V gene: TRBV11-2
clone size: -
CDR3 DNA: TGTGCCAGCAGCTTAGTCGGGGGGAACACTGAAGCTTTCTTT
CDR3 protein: CASSLVGGNTEAFF

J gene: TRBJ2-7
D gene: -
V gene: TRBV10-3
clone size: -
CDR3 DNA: TGTGCCATCAGCGAGGGAGAGTTAAGGGACTCCTACGAGCAGTACTTC
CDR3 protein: CAISEGELRDSYEQYF

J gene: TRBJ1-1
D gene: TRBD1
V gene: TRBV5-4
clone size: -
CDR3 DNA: TGTGCCAGCAGCTTCGGGACAGGGGGGTCCACTGAAGCTTTCTTT
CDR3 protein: CASSFGTGGSTEAFF

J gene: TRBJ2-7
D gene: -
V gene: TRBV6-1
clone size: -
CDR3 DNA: TGTGCCAGCGTCCAGTCCTACGAGCAGTACTTC
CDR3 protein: CASVQSYEQYF

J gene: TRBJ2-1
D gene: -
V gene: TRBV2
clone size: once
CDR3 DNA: TGTGCCAGCAGCCGGACAGCCCAACAGGATGAGCAGTTCTTC
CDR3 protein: CASSRTAQQDEQFF

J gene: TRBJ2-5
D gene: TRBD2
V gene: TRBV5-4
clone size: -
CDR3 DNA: TGTGCCAGCAGCTTGGCTGGTATAGCGGGGGGATCAGAGACCCAGTACTTC
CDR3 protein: CASSLAGIAGGSETQYF

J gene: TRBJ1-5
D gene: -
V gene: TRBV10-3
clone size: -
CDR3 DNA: TGTGCCATCAGCCCTGGGGGGAGTAGCAATCAGCCCCAGCATTTT
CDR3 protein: CAISPGGSSNQPQHF

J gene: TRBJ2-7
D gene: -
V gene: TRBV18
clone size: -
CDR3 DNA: TGTGCCAGCTCACCCGGTAACTCCTACGAGCAGTACTTC
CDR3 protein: CASSPGNSYEQYF

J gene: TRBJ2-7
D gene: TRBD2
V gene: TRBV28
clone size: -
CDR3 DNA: TGTGCCAGCATAGGGACTAGCGGAACCTACGAGCAGTACTTC
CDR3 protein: CASIGTSGTYEQYF

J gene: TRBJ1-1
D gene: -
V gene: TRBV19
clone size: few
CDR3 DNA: TGTGCCAGTAGTTCCACGCGGGGCACTGAAGCTTTCTTT
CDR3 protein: CASSSTRGTEAFF

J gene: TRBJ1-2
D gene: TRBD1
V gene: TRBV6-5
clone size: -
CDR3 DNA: TGTGCCAGCATCCCTGGACAGGGCGGGGACTATGGCTACACCTTC
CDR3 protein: CASIPGQGGDYGYTF

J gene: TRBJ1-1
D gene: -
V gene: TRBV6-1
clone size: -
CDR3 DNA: TGTGCCAGCAGTGAATCAGTTGGAAGAGGGGTGAACACTGAAGCTTTCTTT
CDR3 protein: CASSESVGRGVNTEAFF

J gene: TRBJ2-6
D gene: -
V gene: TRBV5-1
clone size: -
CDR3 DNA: TGCGCCAGCAGAGGGGGGACTCTATCGTCGGCTGGGGCCAACGTCCTGACTTTC
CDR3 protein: CASRGGTLSSAGANVLTF

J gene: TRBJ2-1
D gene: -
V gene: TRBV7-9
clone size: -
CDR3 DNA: TGTGCCAGCAGCTTAGAGGGGGGGCCCTACAATGAGCAGTTCTTC
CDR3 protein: CASSLEGGPYNEQFF

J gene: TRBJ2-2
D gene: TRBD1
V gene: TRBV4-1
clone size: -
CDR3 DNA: TGCGCCAGCAGCCAAGCGTCCGGGACAGGGTCACGGGCCGGGGAGCTGTTTTTT
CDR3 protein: CASSQASGTGSRAGELFF

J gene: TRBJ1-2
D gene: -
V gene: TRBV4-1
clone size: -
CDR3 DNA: TGCGCCAGCAGCCAAGATACGGACTCCTCCAGGGGCTACACCTTC
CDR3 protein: CASSQDTDSSRGYTF

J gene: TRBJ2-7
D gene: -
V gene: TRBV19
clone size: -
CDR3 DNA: TGTGCCAGTAGTCTAACGGTAGCAACACAATACGAGCAGTACTTC
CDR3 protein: CASSLTVATQYEQYF

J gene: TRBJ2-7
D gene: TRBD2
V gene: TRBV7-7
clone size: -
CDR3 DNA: TGTGCTAGCAGCCCCTCGGGGGGGTCCTACGAGCAGTACTTC
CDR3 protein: CASSPSGGSYEQYF

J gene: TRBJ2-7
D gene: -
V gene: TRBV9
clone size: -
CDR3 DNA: TGTGCCAGCAGCGTAGGGGCAGGGGGGGGGTCCTACGAGCAGTACTTC
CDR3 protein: CASSVGAGGGSYEQYF

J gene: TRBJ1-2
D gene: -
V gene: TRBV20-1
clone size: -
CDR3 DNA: TGCAGTGCGGTGGACAGCTATGGCTACACCTTC
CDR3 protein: CSAVDSYGYTF

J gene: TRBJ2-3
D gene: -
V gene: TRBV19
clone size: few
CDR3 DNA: TGTGCCAGTAATCACGGGAGCACAGATACGCAGTATTTT
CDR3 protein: CASNHGSTDTQYF

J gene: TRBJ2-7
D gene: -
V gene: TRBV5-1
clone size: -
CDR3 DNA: TGCGCCAGCAGCAGGGACTGGTCCTGGGACGAGCAGTACTTC
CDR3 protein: CASSRDWSWDEQYF

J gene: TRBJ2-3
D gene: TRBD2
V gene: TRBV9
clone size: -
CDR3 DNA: TGTGCCAGCAGCCCTTTATGGGGGGGTTCATCAGATACGCAGTATTTT
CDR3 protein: CASSPLWGGSSDTQYF

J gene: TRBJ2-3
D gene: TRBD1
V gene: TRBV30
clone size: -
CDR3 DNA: TGTGCCTGGACAGGGGGCCTTATCACAGATACGCAGTATTTT
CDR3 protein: CAWTGGLITDTQYF

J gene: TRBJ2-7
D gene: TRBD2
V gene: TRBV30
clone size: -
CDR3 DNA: TGTGCCTGGAGTGGGGGCGGGGGACTGCAGTACTTC
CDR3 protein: CAWSGGGGLQYF

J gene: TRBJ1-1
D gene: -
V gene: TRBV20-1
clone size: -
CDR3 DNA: TGCAGTGCCCTAAGGGACACTGAAGCTTTCTTT
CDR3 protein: CSALRDTEAFF

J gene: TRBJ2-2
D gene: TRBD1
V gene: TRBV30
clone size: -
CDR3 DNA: TGTGCCTGGAGTAAAGGGGGCGCAAACACCGGGGAGCTGTTTTTT
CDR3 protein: CAWSKGGANTGELFF